A single sample is the source of the 23 T cell receptor beta chains below, sequenced in a study of beta chain features in type 1 diabetes (dated 2018 in TCRdb). The library relied on the immunoSEQ multiplex PCR assay. The High Capacity cDNA Reverse Transcription Kit was used to reverse transcribe all of the isolated RNA, meaning that expressed TCRB transcripts were what got sequenced. In its TCRdb copy, this immuneACCESS table keeps in-frame sequences only and misses some clones. Where compared with another copy, unresolved V genes explain less than half of these, and the others have no known cause. In this sample the table shows 300,000 or so clones, roughly 13% of which occur a single time. The top ten clonotypes cover about 0.015% of the sample. No cognate antigen is known for these TCRs. Broader findings and caveats from the paper: Type 1 diabetes patients showed a moderate but significant shortening of TCRB CDR3 length in all four CD4+ subsets.

The sequenced sample was naive CD4+ T cells from blood. The cell subset or site label, as the study defines it: true naive CD4+ T cells. These TCRs come from a young woman with type 1 diabetes.

This clone was seen a handful of times. Written as DNA, the CDR3 is TGTGCCAGCTCACCGGCGGACAGGGTTGGCGAGCAGTACTTC. It translates to CASSPADRVGEQYF. The gene calls are TRBV18 and TRBJ2-7, with 8 bases aligning to TRBD1. The V and J ends lost 3 bases and 6 bases, in that order; junction bases with no gene match: 7. The CDR3 is 14 residues long. Germline V gene lookup returns CDR1 KGHSH and CDR2 LQKENI.

This clone has more than one count but fewer than ten. CDR3 protein: CSVELAGGGGEQFF. Here the CDR3 DNA reads TGCAGCGTCGAACTAGCGGGCGGAGGGGGTGAGCAGTTCTTC. The chain has TRBV29-1 and TRBJ2-1; the match to TRBD2 covers 9 bases. The J segment lost 9 bases and the V segment lost 6 bases, leaving 12 bases of the junction unmatched. Germline loops: CDR1 SQVTM, CDR2 ANQGSEA. CDR3 length equals 14 residues.

This sequence joins TRBV5-5 and TRBJ1-2; 12 bases fit TRBD1. V was clipped by 4 bases and J by 4 bases; unmatched bases: 5. In germline, CDR1 is SGHKS, CDR2 YYEKEE (reference sequence). The CDR3 extends over 15 amino acids. The CDR3: CASSQGQGASYGYTF. CDR3 coding DNA: TGTGCCAGCAGCCAGGGACAGGGGGCTAGCTATGGCTACACCTTC.

This clone was recorded a few times. J is TRBJ2-7 and V is TRBV9; the D gene is possibly TRBD2 (6 bases). The CDR3 loop spans 16 amino acids. V was trimmed by 0 bases and J by 3 bases, leaving 16 bases between them. The germline V gene encodes CDR1 SGDLS and CDR2 YYNGEE. The CDR3 loop reads CASSVDWGGLDYEQYF. CDR3 sequence (DNA): TGTGCCAGCAGCGTAGACTGGGGAGGACTCGACTACGAGCAGTACTTC.

This clone was seen a handful of times. J is TRBJ1-2 and V is TRBV4-2; 9 bases align to TRBD1. The germline V gene has CDR1 LGHNA and CDR2 YNFKEQ. The CDR3 totals 13 residues. Trimming took 9 bases from V and 5 from J; bases not matched to a gene: 7. The CDR3 reads CASRPGQGYGYTF. The CDR3 DNA sequence: TGTGCCAGTCGACCGGGACAGGGATATGGCTACACCTTC.

This clone was seen only a few times. The chain recombines TRBV14 with TRBJ2-7; no definite D call. From germline, CDR1 is SGHDN and CDR2 FVKESK. Deletions cut 3 bases from V and 5 bases from J, with 5 bases between. CDR3 size: 11 residues. DNA for the CDR3: TGTGCCAGCAGCCAGGCTCACGAGCAGTACTTC. This sequence encodes CASSQAHEQYF.

This clone was picked up a small number of times. The V gene is TRBV5-6, the J gene TRBJ2-1; no firm D call. Trimming shortened V by 2 bases and J by 8 bases, and 8 bases separated the two germline ends. The CDR3 is 12 residues long. Looked up from germline, CDR1 is SGHDT and CDR2 is YYEEEE. The DNA of the CDR3 is TGTGCCAGCAGCTTCCATAGCTATGAGCAGTTCTTC. Its translation is CASSFHSYEQFF.

The sample holds a few counts of this clone. The chain employs TRBV30 and TRBJ1-5; 8 bases agree with TRBD1. Germline-derived CDR1 and CDR2 are GTSNPN and SVGIG (reference sequence). CDR3 length equals 15 residues. The ends lost 2 bases at V and 2 bases at J; junction bases unmatched: 5. Written as DNA, the CDR3 is TGTGCCTGGAGTTGGGGGACAGGAGGCAATCAGCCCCAGCATTTT. It translates to CAWSWGTGGNQPQHF. Full variable domain (remainder filled in from reference TRBV30 and TRBJ1-5): SQTIHQWPATLVQPVGSPLSLECTVEGTSNPNLYWYRQAAGRGLQLLFYSVGIGQISSEVPQNLSASRPQDRQFILSSKKLLLSDSGFYLCAWSWGTGGNQPQHFGDGTRLSIL.

This clone is a singleton in its sample. This chain connects TRBV27 to TRBJ2-7; a possible D gene is TRBD1 (5 bases). Trimming took off 8 bases at V and 7 bases at J, with 21 bases between the two ends. Germline values: CDR1 MNHEY, CDR2 SMNVEV (reference sequence). The CDR3 extends over 14 amino acids. This CDR3 reads CASGGALRSREQYV. CDR3 bases: TGTGCCAGCGGTGGGGCCCTACGTTCTCGGGAGCAGTACGTC.

The V gene is TRBV28, the J gene TRBJ2-7, with 7 nucleotides matching TRBD1. The ends lost 5 bases at V and 2 bases at J; junction bases unmatched: 6. The V gene's germline CDR1 is MDHEN and CDR2 SYDVKM. The CDR3 loop spans 14 amino acids. The CDR3 is CASSQRDSTYEQYV. Written as DNA, the CDR3 is TGTGCCAGCAGTCAAAGGGACAGTACCTACGAGCAGTACGTC.

This sequence joins TRBV28 and TRBJ1-2; D unresolved. The CDR3 length is 11 residues. Germline V gives CDR1 MDHEN, CDR2 SYDVKM. Trimming stripped 5 bases from V and 8 bases from J, with 9 bases between. CDR3 amino acids: CASSEGGGYTF. The CDR3 DNA is TGTGCCAGCAGTGAAGGCGGGGGCTACACCTTC.

The chain uses TRBV10-3 and TRBJ2-7; no definite D call. V dropped 0 bases and J dropped 0 bases, with 15 bases sitting between them. The CDR3 runs to 17 residues. Germline CDR1 is ENHRY and CDR2 is SYGVKD. This CDR3 is CAISESRARCSSYEQYV. CDR3 DNA: TGTGCCATCAGTGAGTCTAGAGCGAGGTGCTCCTCCTACGAGCAGTACGTC.

The CDR3 loop is CASSSLAGGGTNEQFF. The CDR3 DNA follows: TGCGCCAGCAGCTCCCTGGCGGGCGGAGGTACCAATGAGCAGTTCTTC. The chain joins TRBV5-1 to TRBJ2-1, with D possibly matching TRBD2 (5 bases). V lost 3 bases to trimming and J lost 6 bases, with 19 bases between them. This CDR3 contains 16 residues. Germline CDR1 is SGHRS and CDR2 is YFSETQ.

The V gene is TRBV19, the J gene TRBJ2-7, with D possibly TRBD1 on 5 matching bases. CDR3 length equals 13 residues. Germline V gene sequence: CDR1 LNHDA, CDR2 SQIVND (reference sequence). V dropped 6 bases and J dropped 0 bases, with 9 bases sitting between them. The CDR3 DNA is TGTGCCAGTAGAGGAGACAGCTCCTACGAGCAGTACGTC. It specifies CASRGDSSYEQYV.

V usage is TRBV5-1 and J usage is TRBJ2-1, with 9 bases matching TRBD2. The CDR3 has 17 residues. The V gene end was trimmed by 3 bases and the J gene end by 0 bases; junction bases not matched to a gene: 7. CDR1 is SGHRS, CDR2 YFSETQ, per germline. This CDR3 reads CASSWGLADLSYNEQFF. The CDR3 DNA reads TGCGCCAGCAGCTGGGGACTAGCCGACCTCTCCTACAATGAGCAGTTCTTC.

As to this clone: The sample contains more than one DNA sequence encoding this CDR3. V is TRBV5-1 and J is TRBJ2-7; 11 bases are shared with TRBD2. Germline CDR1 reads SGHRS; CDR2 reads YFSETQ. The V segment lost 4 bases and the J segment 1 base; nucleotides outside the gene matches: 4. The CDR3 is made up of 15 amino acids. The CDR3 protein is CASSLLAGASYEQYF. CDR3 coding DNA: TGCGCCAGCAGCCTACTAGCGGGAGCTTCCTACGAGCAGTACTTC.

CDR3 DNA sequence: TGTGCCAGCTCACCCCCCGTCCCCCCGGGGGCTTTCTTT. Amino acids: CASSPPVPPGAFF. V usage is TRBV18 and J usage is TRBJ1-1; D is unresolved. Germline-derived CDR1 and CDR2 are KGHSH and LQKENI. Deletions cut 3 bases from V and 11 bases from J, with 16 bases between. The CDR3 runs 13 residues.

The V gene is TRBV2, the J gene TRBJ2-1, with D maybe TRBD1 (6 bases). This CDR3 spans 18 amino acids. Germline V CDR1 and CDR2: SNHLY, FYNNEI. V was pared by 8 bases and J by 0 bases, with 23 bases between. For the CDR3, the DNA is TGTGCCAGCTTAACAGGGCTAGGAATGACGAGCTCCTACAATGAGCAGTTCTTC. It is translated as CASLTGLGMTSSYNEQFF.

In this sample, this clone turned up a few times. This sequence joins TRBV29-1 and TRBJ2-4; TRBD1 is a possible D gene (6 bases). Germline CDR1 is SQVTM and CDR2 is ANQGSEA. The V end was cut by 8 bases, the J end by 8 bases, with 16 bases between. CDR3 length: 12 amino acids. CDR3: CSTTEGGDIQYF. The CDR3 bases are TGCAGCACCACGGAAGGGGGTGACATTCAGTACTTC.

The chain is built from TRBV7-2 and TRBJ2-3, with D unclear. CDR1 and CDR2 (germline): SGHTA, FQGNSA. The CDR3 contains 14 residues. V was clipped by 2 bases and J by 2 bases, with 8 bases between them. CDR3 sequence (DNA): TGTGCCAGCAGCTTAACCCAGTCCACAGATACGCAGTATTTT. Its translation: CASSLTQSTDTQYF.

This clone has only a few counts. The gene calls are TRBV7-9 and TRBJ2-3; 7 bases match TRBD2. Germline assignment: CDR1 SEHNR and CDR2 FQNEAQ (reference sequence). The V and J ends lost 4 bases and 0 bases, in that order; junction bases with no gene match: 4. The CDR3 runs to 15 residues. CDR3 amino acids: CASSSPSGSTDTQYF. CDR3 coding DNA: TGTGCCAGCAGCTCTCCTAGCGGTAGCACAGATACGCAGTATTTT.

This clone occurred once. The CDR3: CAWSPRWGQGPDQPQHF. The CDR3 region has the DNA TGTGCCTGGAGTCCGAGATGGGGGCAGGGGCCCGATCAGCCCCAGCATTTT. The chain is built from TRBV30 and TRBJ1-5; D might be TRBD1 (6 bases). Trimming stripped 2 bases from V and 5 bases from J, with 22 bases between. Germline loops: CDR1 GTSNPN, CDR2 SVGIG (reference sequence). The CDR3 sequence is 17 residues long.

The V and J genes are TRBV30 and TRBJ1-5; 9 nucleotides align to TRBD1. This CDR3 has 16 residues. V shed 5 bases, J shed 5 bases, and the junction held 13 bases outside the gene matches. Germline V gene data show CDR1 as GTSNPN and CDR2 as SVGIG (reference sequence). The CDR3 is CAWALGGTGMDQPQHF. The CDR3 coding sequence is TGTGCCTGGGCCTTAGGTGGGACAGGGATGGATCAGCCCCAGCATTTT.